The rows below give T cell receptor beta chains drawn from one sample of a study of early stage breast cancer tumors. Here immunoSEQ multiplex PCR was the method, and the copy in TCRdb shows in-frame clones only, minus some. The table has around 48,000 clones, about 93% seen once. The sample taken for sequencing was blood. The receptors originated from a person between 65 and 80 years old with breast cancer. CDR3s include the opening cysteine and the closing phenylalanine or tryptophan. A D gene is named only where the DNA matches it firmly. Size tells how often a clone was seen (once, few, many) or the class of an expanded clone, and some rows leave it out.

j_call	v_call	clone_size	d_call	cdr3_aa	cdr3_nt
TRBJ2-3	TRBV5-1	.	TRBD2	CASSSLAGGPDTQYF	TGCGCCAGCAGCTCCCTAGCGGGAGGGCCAGATACGCAGTATTTT
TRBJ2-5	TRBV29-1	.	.	CSVKGGVGETQYF	TGCAGCGTCAAAGGGGGAGTGGGAGAGACCCAGTACTTC
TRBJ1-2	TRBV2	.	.	CASSQGNYGYTF	TGTGCCAGCAGCCAGGGTAACTATGGCTACACCTTC
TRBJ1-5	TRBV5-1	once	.	CASSYKGDQPQHF	TGCGCCAGCAGCTATAAGGGGGATCAGCCCCAGCATTTT
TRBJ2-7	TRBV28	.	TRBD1	CASSFHGDRAYEQYF	TGTGCCAGCAGTTTCCATGGCGACAGGGCCTACGAGCAGTACTTC
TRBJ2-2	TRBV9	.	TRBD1	CASSAGQGAGELFF	TGTGCCAGCAGCGCGGGACAGGGCGCCGGGGAGCTGTTTTTT
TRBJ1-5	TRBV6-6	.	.	CASTPFRQSSNQPQHF	TGTGCCAGCACCCCTTTCAGGCAGTCTAGCAATCAGCCCCAGCATTTT
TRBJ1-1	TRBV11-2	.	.	CASSPGRQANTEAFF	TGTGCCAGCAGCCCCGGTCGGCAGGCGAACACTGAAGCTTTCTTT
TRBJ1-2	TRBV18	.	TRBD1	CASSPPDRARGYTF	TGTGCCAGCTCACCACCGGACAGGGCTAGAGGCTACACCTTC
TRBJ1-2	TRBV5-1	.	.	CASSLGQPEYGYTF	TGCGCCAGCAGCTTGGGACAGCCCGAGTATGGCTACACCTTC
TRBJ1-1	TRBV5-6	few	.	CASSLQGGTEAFF	TGTGCCAGCAGCTTGCAGGGCGGCACTGAAGCTTTCTTT
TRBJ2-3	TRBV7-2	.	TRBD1	CASSDRVGTQYF	TGTGCCAGCAGCGACAGGGTAGGGACGCAGTATTTT
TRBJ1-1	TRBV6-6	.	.	CASSNGDTEAFF	TGTGCCAGCTCCAACGGTGACACTGAAGCTTTCTTT
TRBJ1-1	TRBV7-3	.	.	CASRERQLLNTEAFF	TGTGCCAGCAGAGAAAGACAGTTACTGAACACTGAAGCTTTCTTT
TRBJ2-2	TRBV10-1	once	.	CASSDIGWGQLNTGELFF	TGCGCCAGCAGTGATATCGGGTGGGGACAACTGAACACCGGGGAGCTGTTTTTT
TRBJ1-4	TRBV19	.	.	CASSPSRDYEKLFF	TGTGCCAGTAGTCCCTCCAGGGATTATGAAAAACTGTTTTTT
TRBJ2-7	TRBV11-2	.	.	CASSSRRSGPGYEQYF	TGTGCCAGCAGCTCTCGCCGCAGCGGACCAGGTTACGAGCAGTACTTC
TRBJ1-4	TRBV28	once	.	CASSVAIETEKLFF	TGTGCCAGCAGTGTCGCTATTGAAACTGAAAAACTGTTTTTT
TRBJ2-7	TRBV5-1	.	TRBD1	CASSLRQGWNEQYF	TGCGCCAGCAGCTTACGACAGGGATGGAACGAGCAGTACTTC
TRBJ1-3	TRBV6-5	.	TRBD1	CATWTGGNTIYF	TGTGCCACCTGGACAGGGGGAAACACCATATATTTT
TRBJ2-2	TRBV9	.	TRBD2	CASSVGLGGGAGELFF	TGTGCCAGCAGCGTAGGTTTGGGCGGGGGAGCCGGGGAGCTGTTTTTT
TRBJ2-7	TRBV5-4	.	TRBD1	CASSLGQAAYEQYF	TGTGCCAGCAGCCTGGGACAGGCGGCCTACGAGCAGTACTTC
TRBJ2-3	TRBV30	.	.	CAWSGWGRGDTQYF	TGTGCCTGGAGTGGGTGGGGCCGAGGAGATACGCAGTATTTT
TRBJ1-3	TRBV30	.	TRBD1	CAWTQGAQGNTIYF	TGTGCCTGGACCCAGGGGGCGCAAGGAAACACCATATATTTT
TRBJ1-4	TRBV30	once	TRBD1	CAWSADRGNEKLFF	TGTGCCTGGAGCGCGGACAGGGGAAATGAAAAACTGTTTTTT
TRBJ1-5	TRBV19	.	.	CASSIEADHQPQHF	TGTGCCAGTAGTATCGAGGCAGATCATCAGCCCCAGCATTTT
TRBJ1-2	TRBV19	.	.	CASSETHQTYGYTF	TGTGCCAGTAGTGAGACACACCAGACCTATGGCTACACCTTC
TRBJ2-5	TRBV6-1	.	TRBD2	CASSPGLAEETQYF	TGTGCCAGTTCCCCGGGACTAGCGGAAGAGACCCAGTACTTC
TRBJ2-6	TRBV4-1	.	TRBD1	CASSQDYQRGLSVLTF	TGCGCCAGCAGCCAAGATTATCAGAGGGGGCTTTCCGTCCTGACTTTC
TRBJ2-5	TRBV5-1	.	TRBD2	CASSPGLAGKETQYF	TGCGCCAGCAGCCCAGGACTAGCGGGTAAAGAGACCCAGTACTTC
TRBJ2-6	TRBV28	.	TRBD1	CVTGTGRLSGANVLTF	TGTGTCACAGGGACAGGGAGGCTCTCTGGGGCCAACGTCCTGACTTTC
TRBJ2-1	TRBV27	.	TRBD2	CASSFTRRGLAGAESYNEQFF	TGTGCCAGCAGTTTCACGCGGCGAGGTCTAGCGGGAGCAGAATCCTACAATGAGCAGTTCTTC
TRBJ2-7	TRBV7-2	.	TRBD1	CATTWTGGEYEQYF	TGTGCCACTACCTGGACAGGGGGGGAGTACGAGCAGTACTTC